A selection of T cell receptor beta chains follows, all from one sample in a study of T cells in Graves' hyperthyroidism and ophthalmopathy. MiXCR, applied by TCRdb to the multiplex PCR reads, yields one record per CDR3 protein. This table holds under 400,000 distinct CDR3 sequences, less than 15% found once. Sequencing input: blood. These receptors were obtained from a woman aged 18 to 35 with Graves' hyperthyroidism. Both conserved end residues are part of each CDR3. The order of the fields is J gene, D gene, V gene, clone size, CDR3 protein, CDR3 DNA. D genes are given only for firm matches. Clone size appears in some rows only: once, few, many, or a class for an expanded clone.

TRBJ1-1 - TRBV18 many CASSGGTDTEAFF TGTGCCAGCTCAGGGGGCACGGACACTGAAGCTTTCTTT
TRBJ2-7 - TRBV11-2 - CASSPRGVSYEQYF TGTGCCAGCAGCCCGAGGGGAGTCTCCTACGAGCAGTACTTC
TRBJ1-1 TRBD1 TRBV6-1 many CASSELGQGIRAFF TGTGCCAGCAGTGAATTGGGACAGGGGATCCGAGCTTTCTTT
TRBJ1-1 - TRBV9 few CASSAGGYTEAFF TGTGCCAGCAGCGCCGGGGGCTACACTGAAGCTTTCTTT
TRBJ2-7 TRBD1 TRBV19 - CASTGTGDYEQYF TGTGCCAGTACCGGGACAGGGGACTACGAGCAGTACTTC
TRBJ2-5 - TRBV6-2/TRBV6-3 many CASSMDGRQETQYF TGTGCCAGCAGTATGGACGGTCGCCAAGAGACCCAGTACTTC
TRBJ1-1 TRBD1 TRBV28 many CATAPGQGNTEAFF TGTGCCACCGCTCCGGGACAGGGGAACACTGAAGCTTTCTTT
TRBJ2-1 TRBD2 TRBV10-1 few CASSLAGRSDNEQFF TGCGCCAGCAGTTTAGCGGGGAGGTCCGACAATGAGCAGTTCTTC
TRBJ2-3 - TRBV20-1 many CSARDLGRTDTQYF TGCAGTGCTAGAGATCTGGGCCGCACAGATACGCAGTATTTT
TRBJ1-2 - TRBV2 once CASKDVTDYGYTF TGTGCCAGCAAGGATGTCACTGACTATGGCTACACCTTC
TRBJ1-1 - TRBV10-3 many CAISEISETEAFF TGTGCCATCAGTGAGATATCGGAGACTGAAGCTTTCTTT
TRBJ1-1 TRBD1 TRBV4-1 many CASSHPFGQARNTEAFF TGCGCCAGCAGCCACCCATTTGGACAGGCGAGGAACACTGAAGCTTTCTTT
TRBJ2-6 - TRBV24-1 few CATSEGSSGANVLTF TGTGCCACCAGTGAGGGGAGCTCTGGGGCCAACGTCCTGACTTTC
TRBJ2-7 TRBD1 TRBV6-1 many CASSIGGQGYEQYF TGTGCCAGCAGTATCGGGGGACAGGGCTACGAGCAGTACTTC
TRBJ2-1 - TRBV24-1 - CATSDRDKSHPFF TGTGCCACCAGTGATCGGGACAAATCCCATCCGTTCTTC
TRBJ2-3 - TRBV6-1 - CASSELTDTQYF TGTGCCAGCAGTGAATTGACAGATACGCAGTATTTT
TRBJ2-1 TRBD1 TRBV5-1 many CASSLRQGAGEQFF TGCGCCAGCAGCTTAAGGCAGGGGGCTGGTGAGCAGTTCTTC
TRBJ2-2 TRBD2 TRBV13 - CASSSIGGAGELFF TGTGCCAGCAGCTCAATCGGGGGGGCCGGGGAGCTGTTTTTT
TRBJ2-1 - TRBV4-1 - CASSLSRPSEYNEQFF TGCGCCAGCAGCCTTAGTAGACCCAGTGAATACAATGAGCAGTTCTTC
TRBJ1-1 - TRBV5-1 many CASSLEGEAFF TGCGCCAGCAGCTTGGAAGGGGAAGCTTTCTTT
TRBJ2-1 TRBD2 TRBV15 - CATSRAAGEEQFF TGTGCCACCAGCAGAGCAGCGGGAGAGGAGCAGTTCTTC
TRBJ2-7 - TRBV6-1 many CASSYAAGSFYEQYF TGTGCCAGCAGTTACGCGGCAGGGTCTTTCTACGAGCAGTACTTC
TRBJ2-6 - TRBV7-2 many CASSLNAGVPNVLTF TGTGCCAGCAGCTTAAACGCTGGGGTACCCAACGTCCTGACTTTC
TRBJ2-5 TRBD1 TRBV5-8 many CASSPPTGAAETQYF TGTGCCAGCAGCCCCCCGACAGGGGCGGCGGAGACCCAGTACTTC
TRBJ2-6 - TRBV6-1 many CASSARSSGANVLTF TGTGCCAGCAGCGCCAGGAGCTCTGGGGCCAACGTCCTGACTTTC
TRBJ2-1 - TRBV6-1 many CASTREVTYNEQFF TGTGCCAGCACAAGGGAAGTAACCTACAATGAGCAGTTCTTC